This record covers a single TCR beta chain. Antigen unknown. Sequencing was performed with immunoSEQ multiplex PCR; in TCRdb, only in-frame clones are kept and a portion is missing. The table records about 120,000 clones, about 90% of them present only once. These data belong to a study of T cell responses to AZD1222 COVID-19 vaccine. Notes on the study in general: White British people made up most donors, females outnumbered males, and clonal diversity was possibly underestimated.

Germline CDR1 reads SGHTA; CDR2 reads FQGNSA. V lost 3 bases to trimming and J lost 5 bases, with 16 bases between them. This CDR3 is built from 15 residues. The sequence derives from an adult in good health. This rearrangement joins TRBV7-2 to TRBJ2-5; D might be TRBD1 or TRBD2, each matching 5 bases. Sequences were derived from peripheral blood, sampled on day 0 of AZD1222 vaccination. The CDR3 spells CASSFNKGSGETQYF. The CDR3 DNA reads TGTGCCAGCAGCTTTAACAAGGGGTCGGGGGAGACCCAGTACTTC.